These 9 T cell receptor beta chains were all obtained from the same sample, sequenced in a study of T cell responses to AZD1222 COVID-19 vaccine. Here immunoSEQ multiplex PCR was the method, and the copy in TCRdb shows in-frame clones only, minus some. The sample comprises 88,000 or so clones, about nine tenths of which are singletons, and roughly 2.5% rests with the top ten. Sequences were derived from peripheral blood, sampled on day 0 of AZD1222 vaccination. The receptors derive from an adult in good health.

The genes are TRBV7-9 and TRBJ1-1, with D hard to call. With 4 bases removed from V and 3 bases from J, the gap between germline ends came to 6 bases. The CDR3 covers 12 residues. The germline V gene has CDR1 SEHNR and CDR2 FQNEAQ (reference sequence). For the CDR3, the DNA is TGTGCCAGCAGCTACGGGGACACTGAAGCTTTCTTT. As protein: CASSYGDTEAFF.

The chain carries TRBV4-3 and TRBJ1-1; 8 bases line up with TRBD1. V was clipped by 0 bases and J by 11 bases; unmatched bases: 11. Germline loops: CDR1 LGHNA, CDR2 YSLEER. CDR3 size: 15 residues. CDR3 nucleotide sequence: TGCGCCAGCAGCCAAGATCCTAGGACAGGGACGGATGCTTTCTTT. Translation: CASSQDPRTGTDAFF.

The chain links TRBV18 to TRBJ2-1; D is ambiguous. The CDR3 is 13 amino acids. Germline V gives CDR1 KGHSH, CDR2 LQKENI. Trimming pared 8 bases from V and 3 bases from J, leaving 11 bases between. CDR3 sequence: CASARANYNEQFF. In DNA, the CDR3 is TGTGCCAGCGCTAGAGCCAACTACAATGAGCAGTTCTTC.

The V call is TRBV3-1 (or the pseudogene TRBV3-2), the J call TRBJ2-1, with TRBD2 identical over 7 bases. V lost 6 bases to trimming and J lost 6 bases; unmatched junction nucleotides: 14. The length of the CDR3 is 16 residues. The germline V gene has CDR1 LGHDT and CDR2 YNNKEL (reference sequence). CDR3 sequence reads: CASSFEGLGTTNEQFF. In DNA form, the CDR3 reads TGTGCCAGCAGTTTTGAAGGACTAGGAACAACCAATGAGCAGTTCTTC.

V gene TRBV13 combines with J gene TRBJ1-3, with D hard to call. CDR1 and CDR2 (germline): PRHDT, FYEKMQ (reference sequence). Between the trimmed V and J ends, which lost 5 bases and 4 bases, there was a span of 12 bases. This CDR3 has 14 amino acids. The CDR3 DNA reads TGTGCCAGCAGCCGGACGGGCGGGGGAAACACCATATATTTT. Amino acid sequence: CASSRTGGGNTIYF.

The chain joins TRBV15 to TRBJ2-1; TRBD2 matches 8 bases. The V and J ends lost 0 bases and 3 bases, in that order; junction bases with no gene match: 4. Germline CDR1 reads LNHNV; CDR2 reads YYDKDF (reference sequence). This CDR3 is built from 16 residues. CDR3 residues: CATSRDSTSGYNEQFF. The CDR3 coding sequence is TGTGCCACCAGCAGAGATAGCACTAGCGGCTACAATGAGCAGTTCTTC.

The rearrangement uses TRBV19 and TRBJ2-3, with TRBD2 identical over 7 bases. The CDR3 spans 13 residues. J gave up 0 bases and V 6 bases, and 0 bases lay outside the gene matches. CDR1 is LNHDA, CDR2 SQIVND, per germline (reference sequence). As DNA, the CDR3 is TGTGCCAGTAGCGGGGGGAGCACAGATACGCAGTATTTT. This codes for CASSGGSTDTQYF.

CDR3 coding DNA: TGTGCCAGCAGCTTTAGCGGGAGCACAGATACGCAGTATTTT. Translated, it gives CASSFSGSTDTQYF. The rearrangement links TRBV5-4 to TRBJ2-3, with 7 bases matching TRBD2. The CDR3 consists of 14 residues. J was trimmed by 0 bases and V by 2 bases; bases with no gene match: 0. The germline V gene has CDR1 SGHNT and CDR2 YYREEE (reference sequence).

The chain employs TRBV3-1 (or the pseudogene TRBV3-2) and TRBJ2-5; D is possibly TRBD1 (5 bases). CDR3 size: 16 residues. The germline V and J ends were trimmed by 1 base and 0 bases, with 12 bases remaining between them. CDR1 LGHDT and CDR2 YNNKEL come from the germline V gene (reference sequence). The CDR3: CASSQVQGTNQETQYF. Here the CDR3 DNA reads TGTGCCAGCAGCCAAGTTCAGGGTACGAACCAAGAGACCCAGTACTTC.